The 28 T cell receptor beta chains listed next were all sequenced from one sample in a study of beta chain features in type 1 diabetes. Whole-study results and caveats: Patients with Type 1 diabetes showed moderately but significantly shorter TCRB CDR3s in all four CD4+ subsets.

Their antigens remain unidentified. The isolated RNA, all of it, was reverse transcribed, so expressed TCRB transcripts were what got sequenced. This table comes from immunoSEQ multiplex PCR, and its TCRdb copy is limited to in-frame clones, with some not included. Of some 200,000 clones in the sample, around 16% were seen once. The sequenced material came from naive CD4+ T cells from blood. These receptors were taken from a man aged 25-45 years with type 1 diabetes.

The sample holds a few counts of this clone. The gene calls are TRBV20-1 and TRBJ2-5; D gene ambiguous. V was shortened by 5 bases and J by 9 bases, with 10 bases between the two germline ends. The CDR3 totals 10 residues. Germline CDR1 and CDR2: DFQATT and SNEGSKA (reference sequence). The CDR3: CSAVRVAQYF. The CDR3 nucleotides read TGCAGTGCTGTTCGGGTGGCCCAGTACTTC.

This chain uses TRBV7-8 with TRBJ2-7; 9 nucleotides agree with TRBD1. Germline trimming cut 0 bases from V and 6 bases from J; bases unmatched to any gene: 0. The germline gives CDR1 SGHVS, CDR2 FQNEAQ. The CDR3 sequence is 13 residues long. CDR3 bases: TGTGCCAGCAGCTTAGCGACAGGGGGCGAGCAGTACTTC. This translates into CASSLATGGEQYF.

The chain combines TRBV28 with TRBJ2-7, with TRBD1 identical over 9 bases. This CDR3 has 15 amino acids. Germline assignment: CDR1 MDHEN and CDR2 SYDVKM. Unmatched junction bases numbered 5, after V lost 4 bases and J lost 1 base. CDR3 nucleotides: TGTGCCAGCAGTTCTACCGGGACAGGGTCCTACGAGCAGTACTTC. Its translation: CASSSTGTGSYEQYF.

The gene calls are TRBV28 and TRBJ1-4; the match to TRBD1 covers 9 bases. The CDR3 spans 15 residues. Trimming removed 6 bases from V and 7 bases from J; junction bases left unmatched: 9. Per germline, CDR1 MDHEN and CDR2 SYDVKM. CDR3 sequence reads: CASSLGTGTVEKLFF. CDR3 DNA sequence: TGTGCCAGCAGCTTAGGGACAGGGACGGTTGAAAAACTGTTTTTT.

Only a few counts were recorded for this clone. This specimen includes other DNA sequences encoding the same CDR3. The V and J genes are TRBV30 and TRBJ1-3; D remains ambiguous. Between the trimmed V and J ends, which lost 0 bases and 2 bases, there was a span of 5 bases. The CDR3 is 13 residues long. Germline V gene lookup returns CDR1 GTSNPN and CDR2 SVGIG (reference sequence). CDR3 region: CAWSVQAGNTIYF. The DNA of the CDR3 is TGTGCCTGGAGTGTACAAGCTGGAAACACCATATATTTT.

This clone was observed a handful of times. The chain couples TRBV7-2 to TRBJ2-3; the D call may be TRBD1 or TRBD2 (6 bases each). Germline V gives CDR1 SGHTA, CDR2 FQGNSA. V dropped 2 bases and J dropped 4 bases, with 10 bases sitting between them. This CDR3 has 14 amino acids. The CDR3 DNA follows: TGTGCCAGCAGCTTAATTGGGGGGCCAGATACGCAGTATTTT. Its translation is CASSLIGGPDTQYF.

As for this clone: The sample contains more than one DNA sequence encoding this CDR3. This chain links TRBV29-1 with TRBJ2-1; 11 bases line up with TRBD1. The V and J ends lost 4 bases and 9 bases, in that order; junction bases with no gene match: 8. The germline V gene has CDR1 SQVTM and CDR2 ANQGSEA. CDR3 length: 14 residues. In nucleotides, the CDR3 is TGCAGCGTTGGCCGGACAGGGGGCTTCGGTGAGCAGTTCTTC. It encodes CSVGRTGGFGEQFF.

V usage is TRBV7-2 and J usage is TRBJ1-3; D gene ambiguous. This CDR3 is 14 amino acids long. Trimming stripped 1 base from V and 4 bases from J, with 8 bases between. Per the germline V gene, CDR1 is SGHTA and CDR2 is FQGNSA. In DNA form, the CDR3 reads TGTGCCAGCAGCTTAGTGTCAGCGGGAAACACCATATATTTT. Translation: CASSLVSAGNTIYF.

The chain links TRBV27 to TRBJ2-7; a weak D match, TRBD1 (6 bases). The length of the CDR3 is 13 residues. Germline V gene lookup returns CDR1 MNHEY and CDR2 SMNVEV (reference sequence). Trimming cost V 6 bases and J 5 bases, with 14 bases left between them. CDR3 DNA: TGTGCCAGCAGAGACACGGGACAACACGAGCAGTACTTC. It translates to CASRDTGQHEQYF.

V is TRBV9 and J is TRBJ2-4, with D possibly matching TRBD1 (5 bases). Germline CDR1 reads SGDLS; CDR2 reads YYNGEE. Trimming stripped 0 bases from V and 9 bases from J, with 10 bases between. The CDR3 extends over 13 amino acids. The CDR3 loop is CASSVEGASIQYF. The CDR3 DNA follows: TGTGCCAGCAGCGTAGAAGGGGCATCCATTCAGTACTTC.

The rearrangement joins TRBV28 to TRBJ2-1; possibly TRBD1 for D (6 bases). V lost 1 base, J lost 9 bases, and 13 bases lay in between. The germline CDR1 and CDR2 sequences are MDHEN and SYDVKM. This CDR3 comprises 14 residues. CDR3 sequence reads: CASSLFDRWGEQFF. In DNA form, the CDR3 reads TGTGCCAGCAGTTTATTTGACAGGTGGGGTGAGCAGTTCTTC.

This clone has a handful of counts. The CDR3 DNA reads as TGTGCCACCAGCAGACCCCGCTACGAGCAGTACTTC. Its protein product is CATSRPRYEQYF. V usage is TRBV15 and J usage is TRBJ2-7; D is unresolved. The germline V gene has CDR1 LNHNV and CDR2 YYDKDF (reference sequence). Trimming took 2 bases from V and 3 from J, leaving 5 bases between them. The CDR3 runs 12 residues.

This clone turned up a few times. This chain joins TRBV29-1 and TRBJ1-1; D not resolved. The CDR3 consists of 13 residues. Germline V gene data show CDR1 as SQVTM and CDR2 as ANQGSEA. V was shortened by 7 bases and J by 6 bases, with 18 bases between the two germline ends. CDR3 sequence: CSALGGIKSEAFF. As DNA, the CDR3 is TGCAGCGCCCTCGGCGGGATCAAATCTGAAGCTTTCTTT.

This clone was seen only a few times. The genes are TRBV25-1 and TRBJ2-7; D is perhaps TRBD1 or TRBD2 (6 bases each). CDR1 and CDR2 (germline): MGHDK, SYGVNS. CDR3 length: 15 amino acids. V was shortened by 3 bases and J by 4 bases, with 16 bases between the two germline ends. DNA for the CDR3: TGTGCCAGCAGTGAGGCTGCGACAGGAGGGTACGAGCAGTACTTC. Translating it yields CASSEAATGGYEQYF.

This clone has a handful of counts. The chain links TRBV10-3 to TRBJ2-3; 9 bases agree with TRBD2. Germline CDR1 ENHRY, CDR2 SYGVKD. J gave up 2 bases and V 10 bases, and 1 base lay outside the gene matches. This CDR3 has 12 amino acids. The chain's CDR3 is CATSGATDTQYF. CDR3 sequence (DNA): TGTGCCACTAGCGGGGCCACAGATACGCAGTATTTT.

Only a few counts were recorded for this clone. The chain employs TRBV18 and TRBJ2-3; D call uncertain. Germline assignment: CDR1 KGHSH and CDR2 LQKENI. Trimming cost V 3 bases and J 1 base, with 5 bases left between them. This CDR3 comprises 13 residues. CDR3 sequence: CASSPAGTDTQYF. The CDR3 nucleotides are TGTGCCAGCTCACCGGCAGGCACAGATACGCAGTATTTT.

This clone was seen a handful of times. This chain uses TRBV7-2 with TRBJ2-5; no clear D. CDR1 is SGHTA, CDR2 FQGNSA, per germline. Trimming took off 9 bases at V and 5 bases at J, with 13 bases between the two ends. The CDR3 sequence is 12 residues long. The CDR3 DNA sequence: TGTGCCAGTGCCCCCTCCAGGGAGACCCAGTACTTC. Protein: CASAPSRETQYF.

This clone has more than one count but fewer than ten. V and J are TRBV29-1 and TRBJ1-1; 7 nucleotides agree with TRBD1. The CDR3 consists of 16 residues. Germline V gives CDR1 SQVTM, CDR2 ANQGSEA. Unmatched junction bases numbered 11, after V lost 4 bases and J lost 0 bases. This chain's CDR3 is CSVVRRQGPMNTEAFF. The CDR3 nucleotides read TGCAGCGTTGTAAGAAGACAGGGCCCCATGAACACTGAAGCTTTCTTT.

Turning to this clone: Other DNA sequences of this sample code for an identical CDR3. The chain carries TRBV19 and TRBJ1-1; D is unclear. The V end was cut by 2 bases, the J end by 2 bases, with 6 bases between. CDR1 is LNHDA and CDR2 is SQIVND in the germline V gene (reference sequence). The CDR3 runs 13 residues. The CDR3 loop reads CASSIQVNTEAFF. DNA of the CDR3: TGTGCCAGTAGTATACAAGTTAACACTGAAGCTTTCTTT.

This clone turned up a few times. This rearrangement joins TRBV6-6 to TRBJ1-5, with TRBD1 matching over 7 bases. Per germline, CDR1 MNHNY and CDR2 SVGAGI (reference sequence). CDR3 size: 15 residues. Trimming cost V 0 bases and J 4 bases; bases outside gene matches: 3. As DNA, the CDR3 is TGTGCCAGCAGTTACTCGACAGGGAGGAATCAGCCCCAGCATTTT. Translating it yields CASSYSTGRNQPQHF.

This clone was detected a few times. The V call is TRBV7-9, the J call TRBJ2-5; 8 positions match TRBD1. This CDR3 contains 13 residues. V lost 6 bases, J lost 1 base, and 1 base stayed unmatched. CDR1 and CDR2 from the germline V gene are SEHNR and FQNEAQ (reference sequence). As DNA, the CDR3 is TGTGCCAGCAGGACAGGGGCCCAAGAGACCCAGTACTTC. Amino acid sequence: CASRTGAQETQYF.

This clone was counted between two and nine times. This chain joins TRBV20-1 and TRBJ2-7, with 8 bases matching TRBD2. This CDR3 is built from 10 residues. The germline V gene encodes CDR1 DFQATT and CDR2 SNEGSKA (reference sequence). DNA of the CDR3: TGCAGCCCCGGGGGGGTCGAGCAGTACTTC. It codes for CSPGGVEQYF.

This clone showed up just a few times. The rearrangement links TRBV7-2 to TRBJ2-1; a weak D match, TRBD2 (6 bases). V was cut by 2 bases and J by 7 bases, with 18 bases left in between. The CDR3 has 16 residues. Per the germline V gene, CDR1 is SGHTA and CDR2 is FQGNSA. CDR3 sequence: CASSLFGLATRNEQFF. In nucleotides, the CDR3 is TGTGCCAGCAGCTTATTCGGTCTAGCGACGAGGAATGAGCAGTTCTTC.

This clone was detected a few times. CDR3 nucleotide sequence: TGTGCCAGCAGTACCTCGACAGATTCCTACACTGAAGCTTTCTTT. Its protein is CASSTSTDSYTEAFF. The chain couples TRBV27 to TRBJ1-1; weak D call: TRBD1 (5 bases). Between the trimmed V and J ends, which lost 5 bases and 3 bases, there was a span of 16 bases. The CDR3 contains 15 residues. Germline values: CDR1 MNHEY, CDR2 SMNVEV (reference sequence).

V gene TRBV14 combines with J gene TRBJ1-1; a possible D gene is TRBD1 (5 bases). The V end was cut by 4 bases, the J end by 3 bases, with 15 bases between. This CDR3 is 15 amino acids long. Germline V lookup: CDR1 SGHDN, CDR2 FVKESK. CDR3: CASSPIFRDDTEAFF. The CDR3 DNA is TGTGCCAGCAGCCCGATCTTCAGGGATGACACTGAAGCTTTCTTT.

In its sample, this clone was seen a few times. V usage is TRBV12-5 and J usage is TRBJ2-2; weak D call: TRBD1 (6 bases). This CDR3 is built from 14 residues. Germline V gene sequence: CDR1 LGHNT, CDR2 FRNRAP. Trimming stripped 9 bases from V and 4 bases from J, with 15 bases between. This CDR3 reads CASTQGWGTGELFF. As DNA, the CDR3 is TGTGCTAGCACACAGGGTTGGGGCACCGGGGAGCTGTTTTTT.

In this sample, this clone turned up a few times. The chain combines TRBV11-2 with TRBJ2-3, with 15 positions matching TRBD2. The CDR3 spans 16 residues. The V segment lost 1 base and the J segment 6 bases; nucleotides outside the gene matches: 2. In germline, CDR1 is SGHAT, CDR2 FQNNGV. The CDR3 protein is CASSLGGLAGGDTQYF. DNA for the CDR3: TGTGCCAGCAGCTTAGGAGGACTAGCGGGAGGGGATACGCAGTATTTT.

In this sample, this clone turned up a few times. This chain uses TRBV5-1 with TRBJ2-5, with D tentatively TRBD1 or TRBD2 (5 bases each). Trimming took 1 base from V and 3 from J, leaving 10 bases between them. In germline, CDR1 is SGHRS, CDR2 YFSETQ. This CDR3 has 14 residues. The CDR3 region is CASSLMGEEETQYF. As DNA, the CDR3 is TGCGCCAGCAGCTTGATGGGGGAAGAAGAGACCCAGTACTTC. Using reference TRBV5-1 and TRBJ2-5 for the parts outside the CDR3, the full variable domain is KAGVTQTPRYLIKTRGQQVTLSCSPISGHRSVSWYQQTPGQGLQFLFEYFSETQRNKGNFPGRFSGRQFSNSRSEMNVSTLELGDSALYLCASSLMGEEETQYFGPGTRLLVL.